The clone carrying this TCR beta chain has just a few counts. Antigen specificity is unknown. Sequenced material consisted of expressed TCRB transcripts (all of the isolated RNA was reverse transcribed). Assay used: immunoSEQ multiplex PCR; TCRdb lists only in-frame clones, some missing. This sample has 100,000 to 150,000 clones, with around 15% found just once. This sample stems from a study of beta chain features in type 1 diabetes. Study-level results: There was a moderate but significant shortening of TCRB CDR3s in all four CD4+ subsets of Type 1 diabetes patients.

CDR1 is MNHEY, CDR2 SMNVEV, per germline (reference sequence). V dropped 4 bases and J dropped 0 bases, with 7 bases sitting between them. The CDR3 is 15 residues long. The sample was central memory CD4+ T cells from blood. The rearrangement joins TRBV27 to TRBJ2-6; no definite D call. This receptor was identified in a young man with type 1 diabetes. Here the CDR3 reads CASSSQLSGANVLTF. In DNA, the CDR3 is TGTGCCAGCAGTTCCCAGCTCTCTGGGGCCAACGTCCTGACTTTC.